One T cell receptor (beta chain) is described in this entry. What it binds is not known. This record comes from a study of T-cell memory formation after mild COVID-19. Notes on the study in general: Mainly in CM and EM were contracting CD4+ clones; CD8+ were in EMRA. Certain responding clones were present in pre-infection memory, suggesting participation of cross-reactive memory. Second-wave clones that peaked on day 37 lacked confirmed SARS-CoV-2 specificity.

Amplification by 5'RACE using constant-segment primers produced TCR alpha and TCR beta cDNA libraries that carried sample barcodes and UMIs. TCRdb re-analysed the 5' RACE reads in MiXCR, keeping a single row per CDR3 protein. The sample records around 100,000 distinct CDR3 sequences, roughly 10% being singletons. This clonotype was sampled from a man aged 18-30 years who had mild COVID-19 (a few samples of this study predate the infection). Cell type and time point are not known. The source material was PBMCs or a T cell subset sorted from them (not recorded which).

The CDR3 protein is CASSPRVYYGYTF. The CDR3 DNA reads as TGTGCCAGCAGTCCCAGGGTGTACTATGGCTACACCTTC. The rearrangement joins TRBV6-1 to TRBJ1-2; weak D call: TRBD1 (5 bases). Germline-derived CDR1 and CDR2 are MNHNS and SASEGT. The CDR3 is made up of 13 amino acids. V was clipped by 5 bases and J by 3 bases, with 10 bases between them.